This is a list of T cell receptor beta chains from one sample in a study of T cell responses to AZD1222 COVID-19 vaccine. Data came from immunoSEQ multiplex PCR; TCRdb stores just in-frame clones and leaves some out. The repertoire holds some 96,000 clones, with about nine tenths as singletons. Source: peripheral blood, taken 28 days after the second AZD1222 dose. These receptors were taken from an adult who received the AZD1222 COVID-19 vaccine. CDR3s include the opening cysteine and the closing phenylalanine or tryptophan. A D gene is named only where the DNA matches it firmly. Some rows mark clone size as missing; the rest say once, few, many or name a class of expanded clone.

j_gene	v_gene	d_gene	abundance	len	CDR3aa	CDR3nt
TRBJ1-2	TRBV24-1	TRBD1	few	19	CATSDLGGQGPIAYYGYTF	TGTGCCACCAGTGATTTGGGGGGACAGGGGCCTATCGCGTACTATGGCTACACCTTC
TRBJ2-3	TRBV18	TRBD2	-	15	CASSPSSGKTDTQYF	TGTGCCAGCTCACCTTCTAGCGGGAAAACAGATACGCAGTATTTT
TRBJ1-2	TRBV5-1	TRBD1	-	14	CASSAGTDYYGYTF	TGCGCCAGCAGCGCCGGGACAGATTACTATGGCTACACCTTC
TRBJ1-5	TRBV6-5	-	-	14	CASINRERNQPQHF	TGTGCCAGCATTAACAGGGAACGCAATCAGCCCCAGCATTTT
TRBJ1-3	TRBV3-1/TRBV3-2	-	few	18	CASSQEALDSPSGNTIYF	TGTGCCAGCAGCCAAGAGGCACTGGACAGTCCCTCTGGAAACACCATATATTTT
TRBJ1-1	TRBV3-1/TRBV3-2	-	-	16	CASSQEGRVRDTEAFF	TGTGCCAGCAGCCAAGAGGGGCGGGTTCGTGACACTGAAGCTTTCTTT
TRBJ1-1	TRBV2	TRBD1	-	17	CASSLANPGQGNTEAFF	TGTGCCAGCAGTCTCGCAAACCCGGGACAGGGGAACACTGAAGCTTTCTTT
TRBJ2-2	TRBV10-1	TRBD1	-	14	CASSPTGVPGELFF	TGCGCCAGCAGTCCCACAGGGGTCCCCGGGGAGCTGTTTTTT
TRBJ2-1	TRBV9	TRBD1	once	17	CASSPRLEGTGDNEQFF	TGTGCCAGCAGCCCTCGTCTCGAGGGGACAGGGGACAATGAGCAGTTCTTC
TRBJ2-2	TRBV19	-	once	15	CASSMGGQYTGELFF	TGTGCCAGTAGTATGGGGGGACAGTACACCGGGGAGCTGTTTTTT
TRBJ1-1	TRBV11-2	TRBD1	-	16	CASSLGRTGPDTEAFF	TGTGCCAGCAGCTTAGGGAGGACAGGTCCGGACACTGAAGCTTTCTTT
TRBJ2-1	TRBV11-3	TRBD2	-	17	CASSSTAGIAGINEQFF	TGTGCCAGCAGCTCGACAGCCGGGATAGCGGGAATCAATGAGCAGTTCTTC
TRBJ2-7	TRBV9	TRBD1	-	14	CASSGGQGSYEQYF	TGTGCCAGCAGCGGAGGACAGGGCTCCTACGAGCAGTACTTC
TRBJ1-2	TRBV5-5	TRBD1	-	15	CASSPGTDLLYGYTF	TGTGCCAGCAGCCCCGGGACAGATCTTCTCTATGGCTACACCTTC
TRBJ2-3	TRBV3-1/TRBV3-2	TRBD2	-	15	CASKGLAGVTDTQYF	TGTGCCAGCAAGGGACTAGCGGGAGTCACAGATACGCAGTATTTT
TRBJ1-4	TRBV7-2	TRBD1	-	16	CASSFAGQGAGEKLFF	TGTGCCAGCAGCTTTGCCGGACAGGGGGCGGGCGAAAAACTGTTTTTT
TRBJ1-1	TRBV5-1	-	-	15	CASSPDGRAFTEAFF	TGCGCCAGCAGTCCGGACGGAAGGGCTTTTACTGAAGCTTTCTTT
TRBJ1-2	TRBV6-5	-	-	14	CASSYDRSNYGYTF	TGTGCCAGCAGTTACGACAGGTCTAACTATGGCTACACCTTC
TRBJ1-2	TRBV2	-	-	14	CASRAGRRSQGYTF	TGTGCCAGCAGGGCGGGTCGGAGGTCGCAGGGCTACACCTTC